This T cell receptor beta chain originates from a study of response to subunit inactivated influenza vaccine. Findings of the study overall: Authors suggested seasonal influenza vaccinations each recruit few new T cells.

TCRdb passed the RT-PCR reads through MiXCR, listing each CDR3 protein once. The table shows over 450,000 distinct CDR3 sequences, with approximately 12% occurring only once. Trimming removed 6 bases at V and 0 bases at J, with 11 bases between. Germline values: CDR1 DFQATT, CDR2 SNEGSKA (reference sequence). This CDR3 has 14 amino acids. A remark on this clonotype: Its antigen remains unidentified.

V usage is TRBV20-1 and J usage is TRBJ1-4; D gene unclear. Sequencing was performed on PBMCs from blood, taken 40 to 50 days after vaccination. This TCR was recovered from a man aged 50-60 years who received an inactivated influenza vaccine. CDR3 sequence reads: CSALSRATNEKLFF. The CDR3 nucleotides read TGCAGTGCACTTTCCCGTGCAACTAATGAAAAACTGTTTTTT.